This T cell receptor beta chain was retrieved from a study of cytomegalovirus exposure and HLA in healthy donors. Study-level results: Generally TCR sequences proved uncommon, though certain public TCRs appeared in numerous donors. Reports showed the classifier diagnosing cytomegalovirus status with high specificity and sensitivity. The study flagged some 180 TCR beta chains as cytomegalovirus-associated.

Some clones are missing from TCRdb's copy, which holds only in-frame ones; the method was immunoSEQ multiplex PCR. The sample lists 150,000 to 200,000 clones, around 84% occurring once. On this clone: As yet, its antigen is unknown.

Separation from the approximately 690-subject first cohort characterized the approximately 120-subject validation cohort, to which the donors belonged. The sequence came from a man younger than 35 in good health and CMV-seropositive. Sample: PBMCs.

CDR3 protein: CASAQGILHEQYF. CDR3 nucleotide sequence: TGTGCCAGCGCACAGGGTATTTTACACGAGCAGTACTTC. The rearrangement uses TRBV2 and TRBJ2-7; TRBD1 is a possible D gene (6 bases). CDR3 length equals 13 residues. Trimming pared 8 bases from V and 5 bases from J, leaving 16 bases between. Germline V CDR1 and CDR2: SNHLY, FYNNEI.